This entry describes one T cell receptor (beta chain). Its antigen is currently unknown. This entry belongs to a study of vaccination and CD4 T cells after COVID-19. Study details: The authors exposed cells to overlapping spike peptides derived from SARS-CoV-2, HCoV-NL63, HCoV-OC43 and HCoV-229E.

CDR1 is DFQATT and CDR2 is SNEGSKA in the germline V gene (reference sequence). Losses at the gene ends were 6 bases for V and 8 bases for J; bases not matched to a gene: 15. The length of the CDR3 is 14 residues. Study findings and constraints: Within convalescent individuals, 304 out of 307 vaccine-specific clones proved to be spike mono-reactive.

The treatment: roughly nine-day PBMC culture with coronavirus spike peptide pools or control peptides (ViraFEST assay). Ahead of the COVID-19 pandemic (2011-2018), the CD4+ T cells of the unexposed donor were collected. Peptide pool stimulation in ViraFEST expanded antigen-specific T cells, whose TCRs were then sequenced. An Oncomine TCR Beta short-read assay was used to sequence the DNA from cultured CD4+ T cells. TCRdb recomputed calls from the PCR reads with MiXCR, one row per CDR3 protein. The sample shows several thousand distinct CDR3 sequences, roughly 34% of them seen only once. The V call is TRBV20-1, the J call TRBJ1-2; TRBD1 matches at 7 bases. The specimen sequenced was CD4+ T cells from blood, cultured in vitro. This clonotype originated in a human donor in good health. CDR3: CSARGQSTIEGYTF. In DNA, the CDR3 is TGCAGTGCCAGGGGACAGTCGACGATTGAGGGCTACACCTTC.